The rows below give T cell receptor beta chains drawn from one sample of a study of response to subunit inactivated influenza vaccine. TCRdb fed the RT-PCR reads into MiXCR, producing one record per CDR3 protein. The sample comprises 560,000 or so distinct CDR3 sequences, under 9% of which are singletons, and 10% to 15% rests with the top ten. This material consisted of PBMCs from blood, taken around 25 months after vaccination. Source of these receptors: a man in his fifties or sixties who received an inactivated influenza vaccine. The conserved cysteine and the conserved F or W are not part of the CDR3 here.

V	J	CDR3
TRBV25-1	TRBJ1-1	ASSEPTGLGTEAF
TRBV7-9	TRBJ1-1	ASSLKTEAF
TRBV20-1	TRBJ1-4	SASPGQGRLDEKLF
TRBV6-2/TRBV6-3	TRBJ2-1	ASSYPGTSGLSSYNEQF
TRBV27	TRBJ2-5	ATGGLGTQY
TRBV25-1	TRBJ2-3	ASSEWGSGGPNTQY
TRBV7-2	TRBJ2-7	ASSLTLFRNYEQY
TRBV4-2	TRBJ2-1	ASSQDIGGTYNEQF
TRBV20-1	TRBJ2-1	SAIAPSSSYNEQF
TRBV28	TRBJ2-1	ASSLFLGTERNNEQF
TRBV12-3/TRBV12-4	TRBJ2-1	ASSLTPGYNEQF
TRBV29-1	TRBJ2-2	SAHSGGELF
TRBV4-1	TRBJ1-1	ASSQDRGTGGIAEAF
TRBV7-2	TRBJ2-1	ASSFSRSRGLHNEQF
TRBV5-7	TRBJ1-1	ASSLDSFYSGQGGPTEAF
TRBV12-3/TRBV12-4	TRBJ2-7	ASSLGGGPVSREQY
TRBV20-1	TRBJ1-1	SAQPGTANTEAF
TRBV3-1	TRBJ2-1	ASSHTSGGYNEQF
TRBV10-3	TRBJ2-7	ASHGGSYEQY
TRBV6-1	TRBJ2-7	ASSRRGNWYEQY
TRBV25-1	TRBJ2-1	ASTDGGRVSNEQF
TRBV12-3/TRBV12-4	TRBJ2-7	AGSPLPFGSSYEQY
TRBV11-2	TRBJ1-1	ASSLEGSQNTEAF
TRBV5-6	TRBJ1-4	ASSLVQNRGEKLF